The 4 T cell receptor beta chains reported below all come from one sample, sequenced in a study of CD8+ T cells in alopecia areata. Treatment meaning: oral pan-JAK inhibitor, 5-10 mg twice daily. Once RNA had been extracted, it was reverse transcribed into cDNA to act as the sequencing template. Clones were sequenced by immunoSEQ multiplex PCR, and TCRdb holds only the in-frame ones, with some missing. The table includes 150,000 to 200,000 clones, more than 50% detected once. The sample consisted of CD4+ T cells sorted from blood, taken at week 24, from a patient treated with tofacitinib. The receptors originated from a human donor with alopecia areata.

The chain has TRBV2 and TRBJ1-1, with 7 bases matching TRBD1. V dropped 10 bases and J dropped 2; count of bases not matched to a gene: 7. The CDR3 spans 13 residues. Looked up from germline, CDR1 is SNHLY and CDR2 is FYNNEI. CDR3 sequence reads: CATRDSRNTEAFF. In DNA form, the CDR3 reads TGTGCCACTCGGGACAGCCGAAACACTGAAGCTTTCTTT. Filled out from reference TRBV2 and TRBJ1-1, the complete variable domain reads EPEVTQTPSHQVTQMGQEVILRCVPISNHLYFYWYRQILGQKVEFLVSFYNNEISEKSEIFDDQFSVERPDGSNFTLKIRSTKLEDSAMYFCATRDSRNTEAFFGQGTRLTVV.

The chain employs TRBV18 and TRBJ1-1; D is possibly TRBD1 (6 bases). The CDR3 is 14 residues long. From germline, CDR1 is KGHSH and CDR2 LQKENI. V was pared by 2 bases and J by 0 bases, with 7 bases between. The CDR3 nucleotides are TGTGCCAGCTCACCAGGACAGCTGAACACTGAAGCTTTCTTT. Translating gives CASSPGQLNTEAFF.

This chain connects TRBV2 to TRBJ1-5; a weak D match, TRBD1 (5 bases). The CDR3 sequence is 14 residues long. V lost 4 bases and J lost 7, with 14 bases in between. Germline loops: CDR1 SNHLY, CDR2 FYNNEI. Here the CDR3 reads CASSGREMRQPQHF. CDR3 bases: TGTGCCAGCAGTGGCAGGGAAATGCGCCAGCCCCAGCATTTT.

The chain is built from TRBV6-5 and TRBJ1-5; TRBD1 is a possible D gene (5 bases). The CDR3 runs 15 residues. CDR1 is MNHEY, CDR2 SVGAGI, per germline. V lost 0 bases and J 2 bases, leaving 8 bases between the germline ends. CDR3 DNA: TGTGCCAGCAGTTACTCGGGCAGGGGCAATCAGCCCCAGCATTTT. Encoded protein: CASSYSGRGNQPQHF.